The T cell receptor (beta chain) under discussion was sequenced for a study of cytotoxic CD8 clonotypes in ibrutinib-treated CLL. Overall study results and limits: Sustained-remission and progressing patients diverged in sampling times.

The repertoire was sequenced with immunoSEQ multiplex PCR; TCRdb's copy has only in-frame clones and lacks some. The sample carries about 140,000 clones, 60% to 85% recorded once. Only one count was recorded for this clone. Its specificity is not known. Sequences were derived from PBMCs, sampled after 12 months of ibrutinib treatment. The sequence derives from a human donor with chronic lymphocytic leukemia.

The CDR3 protein is CASIPDGAGELFF. The CDR3 DNA follows: TGTGCCAGCATTCCAGATGGGGCCGGGGAGCTGTTTTTT. The V gene is TRBV2, the J gene TRBJ2-2; D remains unclear. V lost 7 bases and J 6 bases, leaving 12 bases between the germline ends. CDR3 length: 13 residues. The germline CDR1 and CDR2 sequences are SNHLY and FYNNEI.